The T cell receptor beta chain described here comes from a study of CD8+CD57+ T cells in acquired aplastic anemia. Sequenced patients had shown CD8+CD57+ cell expansion by flow cytometry. Germline V gene sequence: CDR1 KGHDR, CDR2 SFDVKD. The CDR3 is made up of 16 amino acids. V dropped 1 base and J dropped 6; count of bases not matched to a gene: 6. At least ten counts were recorded for this clonotype. TCR beta VDJ and CDR3 were profiled, and genomic DNA was the template. TCRdb passed the reads through MiXCR, listing each CDR3 protein once. The table records 250,000 or so distinct CDR3 sequences, approximately 50% of them present only once.

The V call is TRBV24-1, the J call TRBJ2-1; the match to TRBD1 covers 9 bases. This sequence was found in a human donor with aplastic anemia. The sample comprised sorted CD4+, CD8+, or CD8+CD57+ T cells (not recorded which) from PBMCs. The CDR3 sequence: CATSDFAGQGVNEQFF. The DNA of the CDR3 is TGTGCCACCAGTGATTTTGCGGGACAGGGTGTCAATGAGCAGTTCTTC.